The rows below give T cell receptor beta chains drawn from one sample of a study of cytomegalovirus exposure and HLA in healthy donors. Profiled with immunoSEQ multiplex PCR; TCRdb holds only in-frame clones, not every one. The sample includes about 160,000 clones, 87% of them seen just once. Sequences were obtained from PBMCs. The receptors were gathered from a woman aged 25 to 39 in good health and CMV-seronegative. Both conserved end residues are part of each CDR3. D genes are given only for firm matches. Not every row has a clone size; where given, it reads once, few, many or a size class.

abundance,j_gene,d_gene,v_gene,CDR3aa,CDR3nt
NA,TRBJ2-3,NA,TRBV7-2,CASSLLGLSLTSTDTQYF,TGTGCCAGCAGCCTCCTGGGACTGTCATTAACTAGCACAGATACGCAGTATTTT
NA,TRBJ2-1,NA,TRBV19,CASSATYNEQFF,TGTGCCAGTAGTGCTACTTACAATGAGCAGTTCTTC
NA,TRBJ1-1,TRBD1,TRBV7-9,CASSLVGDRANTEAFF,TGTGCCAGCAGCTTAGTAGGGGACAGGGCGAACACTGAAGCTTTCTTT
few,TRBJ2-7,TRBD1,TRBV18,CASSPGQEPYEQYF,TGTGCCAGCTCTCCGGGACAGGAGCCCTACGAGCAGTACTTC
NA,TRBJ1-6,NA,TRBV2,CASSDRGAGNSPLHF,TGTGCCAGCAGTGATCGGGGGGCGGGAAATTCACCCCTCCACTTT
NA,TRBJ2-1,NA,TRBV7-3,CASSFDPRVGEQFF,TGTGCCAGCAGCTTTGATCCCAGGGTTGGTGAGCAGTTCTTC
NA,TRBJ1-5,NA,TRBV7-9,CASSSSTGTAQHF,TGTGCCAGCAGCTCCTCGACAGGCACGGCCCAGCATTTT
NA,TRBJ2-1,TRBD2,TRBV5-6,CASSIILAGVNNEQFF,TGTGCCAGCAGCATCATTCTAGCGGGGGTTAACAATGAGCAGTTCTTC
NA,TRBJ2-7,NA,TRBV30,CAWAGSSYEQYF,TGTGCCTGGGCGGGGTCAAGCTACGAGCAGTACTTC
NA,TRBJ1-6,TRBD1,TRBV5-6,CASSSPQGANSPLHF,TGTGCCAGCAGCTCCCCCCAGGGGGCCAATTCACCCCTCCACTTT
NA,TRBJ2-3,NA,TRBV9,CASSPQGQTSTDTQYF,TGTGCCAGCAGCCCACAAGGACAAACTAGCACAGATACGCAGTATTTT
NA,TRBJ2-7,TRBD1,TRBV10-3,CAISESAQGNYEQYF,TGTGCCATCAGTGAGTCGGCACAGGGGAACTACGAGCAGTACTTC
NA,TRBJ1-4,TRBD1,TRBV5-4,CASSMGQAREKLFF,TGTGCCAGCAGTATGGGACAGGCTCGGGAAAAACTGTTTTTT
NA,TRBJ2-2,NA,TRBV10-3,CAISGGVGHGELFF,TGTGCCATCAGTGGGGGCGTAGGTCACGGGGAGCTGTTTTTT
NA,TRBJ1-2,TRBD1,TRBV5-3,CARRWTGRAYGYTF,TGTGCCAGAAGATGGACAGGGAGAGCTTATGGCTACACCTTC
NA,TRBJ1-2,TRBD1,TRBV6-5,CASRRGTVYGYTF,TGTGCCAGCAGGCGCGGGACAGTCTATGGCTACACCTTC
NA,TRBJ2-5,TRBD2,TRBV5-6,CASSTGGRLETQYF,TGTGCCAGCAGCACGGGGGGGCGATTAGAGACCCAGTACTTC
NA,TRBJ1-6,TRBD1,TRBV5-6,CASSLARDSWYSPLHF,TGTGCCAGCAGCTTGGCCCGGGACAGCTGGTATTCACCCCTCCACTTT
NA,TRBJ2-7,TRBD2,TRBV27,CASRPSVDGEGHEQYF,TGTGCCAGCAGACCCAGCGTTGATGGGGAGGGACACGAGCAGTACTTC
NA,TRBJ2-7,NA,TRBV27,CASRKDWNYEQYF,TGTGCCAGCAGAAAGGACTGGAATTACGAGCAGTACTTC
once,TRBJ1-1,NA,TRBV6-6,CASTRAGYPFF,TGTGCCAGCACAAGAGCAGGATATCCTTTCTTT
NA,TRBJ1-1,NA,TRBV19,CASSYAQGWTDAFF,TGTGCCAGTAGTTATGCGCAGGGGTGGACGGACGCTTTCTTT
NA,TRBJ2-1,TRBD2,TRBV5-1,CASSLTSGSSYNEQFF,TGCGCCAGCAGCTTGACTAGCGGGAGCTCCTACAATGAGCAGTTCTTC
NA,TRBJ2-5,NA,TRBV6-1,CASSVRGETQYF,TGTGCCAGCTCGGTCCGGGGGGAGACCCAGTACTTC
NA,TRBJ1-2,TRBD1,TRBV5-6,CASSLPTGDGYTF,TGTGCCAGCAGCTTACCGACAGGGGACGGCTACACCTTC
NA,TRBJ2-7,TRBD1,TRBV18,CASSPDRLSYEQYF,TGTGCCAGCTCACCGGACAGGTTATCCTACGAGCAGTACTTC
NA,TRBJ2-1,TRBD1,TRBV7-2,CASSLAWDRHYNEQFF,TGTGCCAGCAGCTTAGCATGGGACAGACACTACAATGAGCAGTTCTTC
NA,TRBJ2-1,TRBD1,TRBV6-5,CASSYGTGIYNEQFF,TGTGCCAGCAGTTACGGGACAGGGATCTACAATGAGCAGTTCTTC
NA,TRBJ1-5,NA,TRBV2,CASSDRGGKQPQHF,TGTGCCAGCAGTGATCGGGGGGGGAAACAGCCCCAGCATTTT
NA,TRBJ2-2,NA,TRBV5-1,CASSLQDRTGELFF,TGCGCCAGCAGCTTACAGGACAGAACCGGGGAGCTGTTTTTT
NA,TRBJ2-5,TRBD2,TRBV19,CASSTGGGPGETQYF,TGTGCCAGTAGTACCGGGGGAGGGCCGGGAGAGACCCAGTACTTC
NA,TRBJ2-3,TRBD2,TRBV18,CASSPQRGSTTDTQYF,TGTGCCAGCTCACCACAGCGGGGGTCTACCACAGATACGCAGTATTTT
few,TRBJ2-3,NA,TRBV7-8,CASTLSRLGPAPTDTQYF,TGTGCCAGCACCCTAAGCAGGTTGGGCCCCGCTCCCACAGATACGCAGTATTTT